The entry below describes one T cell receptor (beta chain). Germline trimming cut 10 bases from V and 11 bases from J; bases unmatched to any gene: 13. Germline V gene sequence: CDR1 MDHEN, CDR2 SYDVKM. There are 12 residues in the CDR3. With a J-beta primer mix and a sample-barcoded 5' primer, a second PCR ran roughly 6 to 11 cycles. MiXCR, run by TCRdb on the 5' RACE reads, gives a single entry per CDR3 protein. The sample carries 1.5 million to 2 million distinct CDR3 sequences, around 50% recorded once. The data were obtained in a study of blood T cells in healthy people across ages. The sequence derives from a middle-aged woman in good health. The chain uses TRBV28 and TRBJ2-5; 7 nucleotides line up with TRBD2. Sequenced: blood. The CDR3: CAIWGGTREQYF. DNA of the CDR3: TGTGCCATCTGGGGGGGAACAAGAGAGCAGTACTTC. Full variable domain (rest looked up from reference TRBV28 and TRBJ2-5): DVKVTQSSRYLVKRTGEKVFLECVQDMDHENMFWYRQDPGLGLRLIYFSYDVKMKEKGDIPEGYSVSREKKERFSLILESASTNQTSMYLCAIWGGTREQYFGPGTRLLVL.